This TCR beta chain was documented in a study of T cell repertoires in cytomegalovirus infection. Study-level information: CMV epitopes, recently identified HLA-C-restricted and well-studied HLA-B-restricted, were used. The public TCR beta signatures pointed to both CMV infection and matching HLA type. Whole-study results and caveats: Clonotype analysis showed dominance of the ex vivo response by HLA-C-restricted CMV-specific TCR beta clonotypes. Adding up the frequency of public TCR beta families identified people who carried CMV plus the relevant HLA.

MiXCR was run by TCRdb on the reads, yielding one entry per CDR3 protein. The sample lists 95,000 to 150,000 distinct CDR3 sequences; approximately 30% were seen once. V was clipped by 2 bases and J by 3 bases, with 19 bases between them. The germline V gene encodes CDR1 LGHNA and CDR2 YSLEER. The CDR3 runs to 17 residues. This clonotype occurred a few times. Its antigen remains unknown. This sequence joins TRBV4-3 and TRBJ2-5, with D perhaps matching TRBD1 or TRBD2 (5 bases each). The source was CD8+ T cells from cultured PBMCs, collected from culture after CMV antigen stimulation. This receptor was identified in a human donor in good health (CMV status not recorded). Some clones in this sample may be carry-over from other donors' samples. CDR3 nucleotide sequence: TGCGCCAGCAGCCAATCAGTCGGGGCCCTAGCAGAAGAGACCCAGTACTTC. This gives the protein CASSQSVGALAEETQYF.